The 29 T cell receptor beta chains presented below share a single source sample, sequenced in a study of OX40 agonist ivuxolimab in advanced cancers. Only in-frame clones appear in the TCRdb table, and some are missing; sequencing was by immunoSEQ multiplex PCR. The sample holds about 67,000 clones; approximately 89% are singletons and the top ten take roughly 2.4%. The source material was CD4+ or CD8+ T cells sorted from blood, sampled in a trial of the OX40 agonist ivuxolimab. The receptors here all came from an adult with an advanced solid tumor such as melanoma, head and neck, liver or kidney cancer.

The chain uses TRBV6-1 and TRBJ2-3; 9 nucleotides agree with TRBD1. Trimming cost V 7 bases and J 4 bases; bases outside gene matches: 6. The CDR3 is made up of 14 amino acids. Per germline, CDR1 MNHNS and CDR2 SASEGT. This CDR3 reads CASTGGQGPDTQYF. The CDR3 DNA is TGTGCCAGCACCGGGGGACAGGGCCCAGATACGCAGTATTTT.

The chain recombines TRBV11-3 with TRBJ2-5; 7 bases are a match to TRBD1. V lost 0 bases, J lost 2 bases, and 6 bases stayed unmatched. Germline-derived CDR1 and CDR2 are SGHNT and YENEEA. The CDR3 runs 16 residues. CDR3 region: CASSLEGTVVQETQYF. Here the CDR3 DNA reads TGTGCCAGCAGCTTAGAAGGGACAGTCGTTCAAGAGACCCAGTACTTC.

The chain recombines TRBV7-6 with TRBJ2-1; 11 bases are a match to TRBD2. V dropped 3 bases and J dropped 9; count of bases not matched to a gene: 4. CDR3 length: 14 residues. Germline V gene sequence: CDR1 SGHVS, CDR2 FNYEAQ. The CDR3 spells CASSFGLAGGEQFF. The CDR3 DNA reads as TGTGCCAGCAGCTTTGGACTAGCGGGTGGTGAGCAGTTCTTC.

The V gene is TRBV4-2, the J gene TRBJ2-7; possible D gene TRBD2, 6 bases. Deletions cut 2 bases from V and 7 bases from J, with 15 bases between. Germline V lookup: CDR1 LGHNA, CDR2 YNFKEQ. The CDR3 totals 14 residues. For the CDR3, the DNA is TGTGCCAGCAGCCAAATAGGCGGGACCGGGGAGCAGTACTTC. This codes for CASSQIGGTGEQYF.

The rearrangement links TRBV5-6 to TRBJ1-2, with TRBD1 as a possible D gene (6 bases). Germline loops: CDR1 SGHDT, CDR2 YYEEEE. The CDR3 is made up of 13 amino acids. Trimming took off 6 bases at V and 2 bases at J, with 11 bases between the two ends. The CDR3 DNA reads TGTGCCAGCACCTTAGGGGGGAACTATGGCTACACCTTC. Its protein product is CASTLGGNYGYTF.

The CDR3 region is CASSLAGGSEQYF. The CDR3 region has the DNA TGCGCCAGCAGCCTAGCGGGGGGGTCCGAGCAGTACTTC. V is TRBV4-3 and J is TRBJ2-7; 11 bases agree with TRBD2. The CDR3 extends over 13 amino acids. Germline trimming cut 4 bases from V and 6 bases from J; bases unmatched to any gene: 2. Germline V gene data show CDR1 as LGHNA and CDR2 as YSLEER.

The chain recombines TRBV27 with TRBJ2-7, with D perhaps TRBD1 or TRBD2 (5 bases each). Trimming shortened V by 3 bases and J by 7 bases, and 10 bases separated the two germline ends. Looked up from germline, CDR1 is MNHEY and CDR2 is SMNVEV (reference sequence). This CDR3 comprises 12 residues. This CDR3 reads CASSFGGLEQYF. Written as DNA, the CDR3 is TGTGCCAGCAGTTTTGGGGGTCTGGAGCAGTACTTC.

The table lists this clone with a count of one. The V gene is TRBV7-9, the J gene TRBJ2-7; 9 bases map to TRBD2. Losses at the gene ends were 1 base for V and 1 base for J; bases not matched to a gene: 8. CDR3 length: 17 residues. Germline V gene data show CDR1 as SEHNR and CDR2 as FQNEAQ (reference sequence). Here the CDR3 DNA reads TGTGCCAGCAGCTTAGGATTGGCTAGCGGGATTTCCTACGAGCAGTACTTC. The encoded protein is CASSLGLASGISYEQYF.

The CDR3 loop reads CASSPLGETQYF. The CDR3 coding sequence is TGTGCCAGCAGTCCTCTCGGGGAGACCCAGTACTTC. The chain joins TRBV6-6 to TRBJ2-5; D gene ambiguous. Germline V gene sequence: CDR1 MNHNY, CDR2 SVGAGI (reference sequence). V was cut by 5 bases and J by 5 bases, with 9 bases left in between. The CDR3 consists of 12 residues.

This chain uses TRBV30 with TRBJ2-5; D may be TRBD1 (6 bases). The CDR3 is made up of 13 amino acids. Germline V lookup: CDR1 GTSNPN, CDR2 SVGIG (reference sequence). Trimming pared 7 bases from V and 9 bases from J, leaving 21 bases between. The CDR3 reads CASSDSPRVAQYF. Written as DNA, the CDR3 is TGTGCCTCATCGGACAGTCCAAGAGTGGCCCAGTACTTC.

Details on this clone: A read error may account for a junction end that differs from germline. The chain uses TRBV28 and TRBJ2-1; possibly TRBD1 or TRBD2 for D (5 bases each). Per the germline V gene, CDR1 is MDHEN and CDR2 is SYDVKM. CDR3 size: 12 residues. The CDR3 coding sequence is TGTGCCAGCAGTTCGGGACGGTTAACGAGTGTCTTC. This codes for CASSSGRLTSVF.

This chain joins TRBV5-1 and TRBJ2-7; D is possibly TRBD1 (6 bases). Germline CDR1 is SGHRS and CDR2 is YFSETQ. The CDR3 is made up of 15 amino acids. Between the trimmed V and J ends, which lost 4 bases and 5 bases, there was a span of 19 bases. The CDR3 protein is CASSAMTGLGHEQYF. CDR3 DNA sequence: TGCGCCAGCAGCGCCATGACAGGCCTCGGCCACGAGCAGTACTTC. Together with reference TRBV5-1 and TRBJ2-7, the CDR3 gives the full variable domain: KAGVTQTPRYLIKTRGQQVTLSCSPISGHRSVSWYQQTPGQGLQFLFEYFSETQRNKGNFPGRFSGRQFSNSRSEMNVSTLELGDSALYLCASSAMTGLGHEQYFGPGTRLTVT.

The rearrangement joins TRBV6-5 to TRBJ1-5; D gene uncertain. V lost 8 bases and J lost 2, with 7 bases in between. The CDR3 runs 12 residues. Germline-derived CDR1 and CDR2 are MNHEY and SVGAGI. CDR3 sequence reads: CASRAGNQPQHF. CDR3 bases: TGTGCCAGCCGGGCCGGCAATCAGCCCCAGCATTTT.

In DNA, the CDR3 is TGTGCCAGCAGCCAGGCCCTGGGGGACACTGAAGCTTTCTTT. This codes for CASSQALGDTEAFF. The chain couples TRBV6-5 to TRBJ1-1; D might be TRBD1 (5 bases). The V gene lost 6 bases and the J gene lost 3 bases, with 14 bases spanning the gap. Germline loops: CDR1 MNHEY, CDR2 SVGAGI. The CDR3 loop spans 14 amino acids.

This chain's CDR3 is CASRGDRHSNQPQHF. CDR3 DNA: TGTGCCAGCAGGGGTGATCGGCACTCCAATCAGCCCCAGCATTTT. The chain uses TRBV2 and TRBJ1-5, with unresolved D. Trimming left V 6 bases short and J 3 bases short, with 15 bases between. Germline V lookup: CDR1 SNHLY, CDR2 FYNNEI. CDR3 size: 15 residues.

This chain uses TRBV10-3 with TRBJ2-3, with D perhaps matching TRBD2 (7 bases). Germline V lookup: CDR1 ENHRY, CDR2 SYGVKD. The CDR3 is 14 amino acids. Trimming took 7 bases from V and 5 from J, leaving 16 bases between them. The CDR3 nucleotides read TGTGCCATCACCGAAAGGGGGGGGGAAGATACGCAGTATTTT. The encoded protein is CAITERGGEDTQYF.

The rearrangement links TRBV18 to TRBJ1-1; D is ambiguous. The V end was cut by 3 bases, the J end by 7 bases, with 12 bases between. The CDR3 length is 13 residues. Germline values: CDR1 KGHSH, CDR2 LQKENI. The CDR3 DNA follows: TGTGCCAGCTCACCTGGGAATATGGGTGAAGCTTTCTTT. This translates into CASSPGNMGEAFF.

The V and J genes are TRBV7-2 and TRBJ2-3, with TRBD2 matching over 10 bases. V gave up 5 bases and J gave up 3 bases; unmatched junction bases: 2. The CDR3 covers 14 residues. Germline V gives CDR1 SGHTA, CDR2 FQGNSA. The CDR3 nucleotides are TGTGCCAGCAGCCGACTAGCGGGTACAGATACGCAGTATTTT. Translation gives CASSRLAGTDTQYF. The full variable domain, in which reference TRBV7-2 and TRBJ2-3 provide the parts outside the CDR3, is GAGVSQSPSNKVTEKGKDVELRCDPISGHTALYWYRQSLGQGLEFLIYFQGNSAPDKSGLPSDRFSAERTGGSVSTLTIQRTQQEDSAVYLCASSRLAGTDTQYFGPGTRLTVL.

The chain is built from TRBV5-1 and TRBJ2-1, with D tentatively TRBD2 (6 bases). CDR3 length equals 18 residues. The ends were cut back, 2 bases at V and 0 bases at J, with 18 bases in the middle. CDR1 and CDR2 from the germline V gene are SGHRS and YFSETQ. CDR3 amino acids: CASSLVAGSRNSYNEQFF. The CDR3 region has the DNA TGCGCCAGCAGCTTAGTGGCGGGATCGCGGAACTCCTACAATGAGCAGTTCTTC.

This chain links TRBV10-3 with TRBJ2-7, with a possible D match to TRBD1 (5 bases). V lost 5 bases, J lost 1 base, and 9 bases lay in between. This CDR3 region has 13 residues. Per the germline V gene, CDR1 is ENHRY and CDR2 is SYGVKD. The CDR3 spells CAISPTGSYEQYF. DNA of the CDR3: TGTGCCATCAGTCCTACAGGTTCCTACGAGCAGTACTTC.

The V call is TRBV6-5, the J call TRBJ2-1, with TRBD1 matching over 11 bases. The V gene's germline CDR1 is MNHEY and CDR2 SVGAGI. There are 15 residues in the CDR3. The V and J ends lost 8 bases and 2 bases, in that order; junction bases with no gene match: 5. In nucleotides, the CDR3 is TGTGCCAGCGGCGGACAGGGGGCAACCTACAATGAGCAGTTCTTC. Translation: CASGGQGATYNEQFF.

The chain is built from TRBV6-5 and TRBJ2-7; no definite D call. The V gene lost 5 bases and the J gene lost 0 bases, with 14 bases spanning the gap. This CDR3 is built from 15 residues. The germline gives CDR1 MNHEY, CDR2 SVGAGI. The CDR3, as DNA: TGTGCCAGCAGTACCGCCTATGACCGCTCCTACGAGCAGTACTTC. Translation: CASSTAYDRSYEQYF.

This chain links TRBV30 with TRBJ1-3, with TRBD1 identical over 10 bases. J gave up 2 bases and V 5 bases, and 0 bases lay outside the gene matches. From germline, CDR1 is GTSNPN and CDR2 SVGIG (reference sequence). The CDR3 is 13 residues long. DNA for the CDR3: TGTGCCTGGGGACAGGGGGCTGGAAACACCATATATTTT. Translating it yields CAWGQGAGNTIYF.

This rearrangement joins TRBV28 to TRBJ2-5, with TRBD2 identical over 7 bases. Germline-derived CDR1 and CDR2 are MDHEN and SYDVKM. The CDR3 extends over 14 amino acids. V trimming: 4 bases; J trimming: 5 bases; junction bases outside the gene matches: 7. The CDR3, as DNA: TGTGCCAGCAGTTCCCCGGGGGGACGGGAGACCCAGTACTTC. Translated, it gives CASSSPGGRETQYF.

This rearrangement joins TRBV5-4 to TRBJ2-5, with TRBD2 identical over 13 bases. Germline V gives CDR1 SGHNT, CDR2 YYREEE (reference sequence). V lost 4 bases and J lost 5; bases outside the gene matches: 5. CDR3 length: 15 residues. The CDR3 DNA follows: TGTGCCAGCAGCCTAAGGACTAGCGGGAGTGAGACCCAGTACTTC. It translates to CASSLRTSGSETQYF.

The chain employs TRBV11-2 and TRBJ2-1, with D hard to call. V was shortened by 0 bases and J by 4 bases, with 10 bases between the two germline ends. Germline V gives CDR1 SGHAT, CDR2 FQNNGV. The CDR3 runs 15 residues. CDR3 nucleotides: TGTGCCAGCAGCTTAGATACCGGGCCGTACAATGAGCAGTTCTTC. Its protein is CASSLDTGPYNEQFF.

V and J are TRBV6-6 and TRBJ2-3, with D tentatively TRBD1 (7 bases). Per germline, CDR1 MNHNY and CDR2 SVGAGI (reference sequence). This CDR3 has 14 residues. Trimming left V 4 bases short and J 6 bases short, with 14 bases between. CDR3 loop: CASSSPGGWDTQYF. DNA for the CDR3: TGTGCCAGCAGTTCCCCAGGGGGGTGGGATACGCAGTATTTT.

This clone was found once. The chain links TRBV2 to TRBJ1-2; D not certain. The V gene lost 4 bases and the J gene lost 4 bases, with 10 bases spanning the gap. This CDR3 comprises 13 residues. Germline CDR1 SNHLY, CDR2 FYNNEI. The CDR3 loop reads CASSVALFYGYTF. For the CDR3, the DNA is TGTGCCAGCAGTGTTGCCCTGTTCTATGGCTACACCTTC. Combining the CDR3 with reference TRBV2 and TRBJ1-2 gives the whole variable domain EPEVTQTPSHQVTQMGQEVILRCVPISNHLYFYWYRQILGQKVEFLVSFYNNEISEKSEIFDDQFSVERPDGSNFTLKIRSTKLEDSAMYFCASSVALFYGYTFGSGTRLTVV.

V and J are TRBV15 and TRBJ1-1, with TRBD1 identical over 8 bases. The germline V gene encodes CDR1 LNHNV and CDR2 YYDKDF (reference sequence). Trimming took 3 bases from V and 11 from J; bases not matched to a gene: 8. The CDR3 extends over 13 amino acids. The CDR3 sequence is CATSRPRGPAAFF. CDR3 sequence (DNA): TGTGCCACCAGCAGGCCCAGGGGGCCGGCGGCTTTCTTT.